Detailed here is one TCR beta chain. The data were obtained in a study of blood T cell repertoires in COVID-19. CDR1 and CDR2 (germline): MNHEY, SMNVEV (reference sequence). Trimming took 4 bases from V and 4 from J; bases not matched to a gene: 8. The CDR3 is 16 residues long. Method: immunoSEQ multiplex PCR; TCRdb's copy keeps in-frame clones and lacks some. The sample lists over 100,000 clones; roughly two thirds were seen once. The specimen was peripheral blood. This TCR was sampled from a woman in her 70s with acute or convalescent COVID-19. The rearrangement links TRBV27 to TRBJ1-2; 11 nucleotides line up with TRBD1. DNA of the CDR3: TGTGCCAGCAGTTCCACCGGGACAGGGGGATTCTATGGCTACACCTTC. It specifies CASSSTGTGGFYGYTF.